The 14 T cell receptor beta chains listed next were all sequenced from one sample in a study of T cells in localized non-small cell lung cancer. TCRdb's table, derived via immunoSEQ multiplex PCR, lists solely in-frame clones and lacks some. In the table there are 23,000 or so clones, 70% to 90% of which are singletons. The material sequenced was peripheral blood, taken before any cancer treatment. Receptors were obtained from a woman aged 35-75 years with stage I lung adenocarcinoma.

The chain combines TRBV18 with TRBJ1-2; D possibly corresponds to TRBD1 (5 bases). V was shortened by 0 bases and J by 8 bases, with 10 bases between the two germline ends. The V gene's germline CDR1 is KGHSH and CDR2 LQKENI. The CDR3 loop spans 13 amino acids. The chain's CDR3 is CASSPPDSWGYTF. The CDR3 DNA reads TGTGCCAGCTCACCACCCGACAGCTGGGGCTACACCTTC.

This clone was seen a handful of times. V usage is TRBV15 and J usage is TRBJ1-1, with D uncertain. Germline CDR1 is LNHNV and CDR2 is YYDKDF (reference sequence). The length of the CDR3 is 13 residues. The germline V and J ends were trimmed by 1 base and 1 base, with 4 bases remaining between them. The DNA for the CDR3 is TGTGCCACCAGCAGAGTGGGGAACACTGAAGCTTTCTTT. Translating it yields CATSRVGNTEAFF.

As to this clone: Other DNA variants within this sample encode the same CDR3. The chain combines TRBV7-2 with TRBJ2-7; the D is unclear. V gave up 3 bases and J gave up 1 base, with 1 base separating them. This CDR3 comprises 11 residues. Germline CDR1 reads SGHTA; CDR2 reads FQGNSA. The CDR3 nucleotides read TGTGCCAGCAGCTTTTCCTACGAGCAGTACTTC. This sequence encodes CASSFSYEQYF.

This clone was counted between two and nine times. V gene TRBV27 combines with J gene TRBJ1-4; 7 positions match TRBD1. J was trimmed by 3 bases and V by 2 bases; bases with no gene match: 0. CDR1 is MNHEY and CDR2 is SMNVEV in the germline V gene (reference sequence). The CDR3 sequence is 14 residues long. The CDR3 loop is CASSLQGANEKLFF. The CDR3 DNA sequence: TGTGCCAGCAGTTTACAGGGGGCTAATGAAAAACTGTTTTTT.

J is TRBJ1-2 and V is TRBV5-6; 9 bases line up with TRBD1. The CDR3 extends over 15 amino acids. Germline-derived CDR1 and CDR2 are SGHDT and YYEEEE. With V trimmed by 6 bases and J by 1 base, 7 bases remained unmatched. The CDR3 sequence is CASTPDRGSNYGYTF. DNA for the CDR3: TGTGCCAGCACCCCCGACAGGGGGAGTAACTATGGCTACACCTTC.

The J gene is TRBJ2-1, the V gene TRBV29-1; tentatively, D is TRBD2 (5 bases). Germline V gives CDR1 SQVTM, CDR2 ANQGSEA. The ends were cut back, 3 bases at V and 13 bases at J, with 16 bases in the middle. The CDR3 has 12 residues. CDR3 sequence: CSVDLGRPSQFF. DNA of the CDR3: TGCAGCGTTGATCTGGGGAGACCCTCCCAGTTCTTC.

The chain recombines TRBV9 with TRBJ2-2; D might be TRBD2 (6 bases). The CDR3 extends over 16 amino acids. Germline lookup yields CDR1 SGDLS and CDR2 YYNGEE. Trimming left V 0 bases short and J 4 bases short, with 13 bases between. The CDR3: CASSVAGGISTGELFF. CDR3 coding DNA: TGTGCCAGCAGCGTAGCTGGCGGGATAAGCACCGGGGAGCTGTTTTTT.

The V and J genes are TRBV19 and TRBJ2-1; D might be TRBD1 (6 bases). CDR3 length: 14 residues. Germline CDR1 LNHDA, CDR2 SQIVND (reference sequence). V shed 9 bases and J shed 5 bases, with 17 bases lying between them. This CDR3 is CASTHGQPNNEQFF. The CDR3 DNA reads as TGTGCCAGCACGCACGGACAGCCTAACAATGAGCAGTTCTTC.

This sequence joins TRBV6-1 and TRBJ1-2; D not resolved. Trimming removed 4 bases from V and 6 bases from J, with 9 bases in between. Germline V gene lookup returns CDR1 MNHNS and CDR2 SASEGT. The CDR3 sequence is 12 residues long. CDR3 bases: TGTGCCAGCAGTGTCCTATACGATGGCTACACCTTC. Protein: CASSVLYDGYTF.

The gene calls are TRBV28 and TRBJ2-3, with 11 bases identical to TRBD2. V shed 6 bases, J shed 7 bases, and the junction held 6 bases outside the gene matches. The CDR3 is made up of 14 amino acids. Germline assignment: CDR1 MDHEN and CDR2 SYDVKM. For the CDR3, the DNA is TGTGCCAGCAGGTCTAGCGGGGGGATAAATACGCAGTATTTT. This sequence encodes CASRSSGGINTQYF.

For the CDR3, the DNA is TGTGCCAGCAGCCTCACCACGACTAGCGGGGGGAGAAATGAGCAGTTCTTC. The encoded protein is CASSLTTTSGGRNEQFF. The chain employs TRBV7-3 and TRBJ2-1; TRBD2 agrees at 13 bases. The CDR3 has 17 residues. Germline assignment: CDR1 SGHTA and CDR2 FQGTGA. V lost 5 bases to trimming and J lost 7 bases; unmatched junction nucleotides: 11.

The chain combines TRBV7-9 with TRBJ2-1; possibly TRBD2 for D (6 bases). The germline V and J ends were trimmed by 6 bases and 5 bases, with 8 bases remaining between them. The CDR3 has 12 residues. Germline loops: CDR1 SEHNR, CDR2 FQNEAQ (reference sequence). CDR3 DNA sequence: TGTGCCAGCAGTCGGGGGAACAATGAGCAGTTCTTC. Protein sequence: CASSRGNNEQFF.

The gene calls are TRBV7-9 and TRBJ2-3; D remains ambiguous. Germline values: CDR1 SEHNR, CDR2 FQNEAQ (reference sequence). V was shortened by 8 bases and J by 1 base, with 7 bases between the two germline ends. The CDR3 consists of 12 residues. The CDR3 spells CASGLGTDTQYF. The CDR3 DNA sequence: TGTGCCAGCGGGCTTGGCACAGATACGCAGTATTTT.

The rearrangement joins TRBV7-3 to TRBJ1-3; 7 nucleotides align to TRBD1. Germline CDR1 and CDR2: SGHTA and FQGTGA. The J segment lost 1 base and the V segment lost 3 bases, leaving 0 bases of the junction unmatched. There are 14 residues in the CDR3. CDR3 DNA: TGTGCCAGCAGCTTGACAGGGTCTGGAAACACCATATATTTT. This translates into CASSLTGSGNTIYF.